Each of the 18 T cell receptor beta chains below was sequenced from the same sample in a study of CXCR3-negative and CXCR3-positive naive CD8 T cells. TRB cDNA libraries were made by UMI-labeled 5' RACE. TCRdb re-called the 5' RACE reads; every CDR3 protein appears as one record, without DNA. The sample's table shows around 29,000 distinct CDR3 sequences. Material: memory CD8+ T cells from blood. The receptors derive from a human donor in good health. Some clones in this sample may be carry-over from other donors' samples.

This chain joins TRBV18 and TRBJ2-1; with no DNA, the TCRdb D assignment of TRBD2 cannot be verified. The CDR3 extends over 16 amino acids. CDR1 is KGHSH, CDR2 LQKENI, per germline. CDR3 loop: CASSLIRGLGSDEQFF.

The chain recombines TRBV20-1 with TRBJ1-2; checking the TCRdb D call of TRBD1 is not possible without DNA. The CDR3 extends over 16 amino acids. Germline CDR1 and CDR2: DFQATT and SNEGSKA (reference sequence). The CDR3 protein is CSARDFSTDFNYGYTF.

The rearrangement links TRBV15 to TRBJ2-7; the D gene TCRdb calls, TRBD2, cannot be checked with no DNA. CDR3 length equals 14 residues. CDR1 and CDR2 (germline): LNHNV, YYDKDF (reference sequence). The CDR3 spells CATSSPSVYGEQYF.

Considering frequency, this clonotype is medium-sized (0.01 to 0.1%). The chain combines TRBV29-1 with TRBJ2-7; TCRdb gives TRBD1 as the D gene, but with no DNA this cannot be confirmed. Germline CDR1 SQVTM, CDR2 ANQGSEA. The length of the CDR3 is 12 residues. The CDR3 is CSVGTGTYEQYF.

J is TRBJ2-7 and V is TRBV11-2; the D call of TRBD2 rests on TCRdb alone, since no DNA is present to check it. This CDR3 is built from 15 residues. CDR1 is SGHAT and CDR2 is FQNNGV in the germline V gene. This CDR3 reads CASSLGEGLTYEQYF. The full variable domain, completed using reference TRBV11-2 and TRBJ2-7, is EAGVAQSPRYKIIEKRQSVAFWCNPISGHATLYWYQQILGQGPKLLIQFQNNGVVDDSQLPKDRFSAERLKGVDSTLKIQPAKLEDSAVYLCASSLGEGLTYEQYFGPGTRLTVT.

Its frequency marks this clonotype as medium-sized (0.01 to 0.1%). V and J are TRBV6-4 and TRBJ2-1; TCRdb returns TRBD1, unconfirmable since there is no DNA. In germline, CDR1 is MRHNA, CDR2 SNTAGT. This CDR3 is built from 15 residues. The CDR3 spells CASSDGTGSYNEQFF.

V usage is TRBV29-1 and J usage is TRBJ2-1; the TRBD2 assignment by TCRdb is unverifiable without DNA. Looked up from germline, CDR1 is SQVTM and CDR2 is ANQGSEA. This CDR3 has 16 amino acids. The CDR3 loop is CSVEAPSGSSYNEQFF.

The rearrangement joins TRBV6-6 to TRBJ2-3; TCRdb picks TRBD2, but there is no DNA to check that call. CDR1 MNHNY and CDR2 SVGAGI come from the germline V gene (reference sequence). This CDR3 contains 15 residues. CDR3: CASSLGDSGTDTQYF.

The gene calls are TRBV2 and TRBJ2-5; the D gene TCRdb calls, TRBD2, cannot be checked with no DNA. In germline, CDR1 is SNHLY, CDR2 FYNNEI. The CDR3 extends over 15 amino acids. The CDR3: CARSTGTTRRETQYF. Full variable domain (missing parts from reference TRBV2 and TRBJ2-5): EPEVTQTPSHQVTQMGQEVILRCVPISNHLYFYWYRQILGQKVEFLVSFYNNEISEKSEIFDDQFSVERPDGSNFTLKIRSTKLEDSAMYFCARSTGTTRRETQYFGPGTRLLVL.

This chain joins TRBV6-2 or TRBV6-3 and TRBJ2-2; the D call of TRBD2 rests on TCRdb alone, since no DNA is present to check it. The CDR3 is made up of 16 amino acids. CDR1 and CDR2 from the germline V gene are MNHEY and SVGEGT. The CDR3 reads CASSGTSGAPTGELFF.

The chain uses TRBV18 and TRBJ2-7; the D call from TCRdb, TRBD1, cannot be confirmed without DNA. Germline lookup yields CDR1 KGHSH and CDR2 LQKENI. This CDR3 has 16 amino acids. CDR3 region: CASSPSDRGLTYEQYF.

The CDR3 loop is CASSSWENYGYTF. This chain joins TRBV9 and TRBJ1-2. Germline loops: CDR1 SGDLS, CDR2 YYNGEE. The CDR3 is 13 amino acids.

The chain couples TRBV29-1 to TRBJ2-2. Germline V gives CDR1 SQVTM, CDR2 ANQGSEA. The CDR3 is 11 amino acids. The CDR3 loop is CSVLFRGELFF.

The rearrangement links TRBV18 to TRBJ2-3. The CDR3 is 13 residues long. Germline values: CDR1 KGHSH, CDR2 LQKENI. CDR3 protein: CASSPSNTDTQYF.

Considering frequency, this clonotype is medium-sized. This chain links TRBV29-1 with TRBJ1-1; TCRdb's assignment of TRBD1 cannot be checked, as there is no DNA. CDR1 SQVTM and CDR2 ANQGSEA come from the germline V gene. This CDR3 is 16 amino acids long. The CDR3 sequence is CSVEDPSGQGGTEAFF.

This rearrangement joins TRBV4-3 to TRBJ1-2. CDR3 size: 15 residues. Looked up from germline, CDR1 is LGHNA and CDR2 is YSLEER. CDR3 in amino acids: CASSQDVRTNYGYTF.

The chain is built from TRBV7-8 and TRBJ2-2; TCRdb returns TRBD2, unconfirmable since there is no DNA. The CDR3 sequence is 17 residues long. Germline lookup yields CDR1 SGHVS and CDR2 FQNEAQ. CDR3 residues: CASSLASGLAGTGELFF.

The chain is built from TRBV7-9 and TRBJ2-3. The CDR3 is 13 residues long. Germline V CDR1 and CDR2: SEHNR, FQNEAQ (reference sequence). The CDR3 region is CASSSSGPDTQYF.